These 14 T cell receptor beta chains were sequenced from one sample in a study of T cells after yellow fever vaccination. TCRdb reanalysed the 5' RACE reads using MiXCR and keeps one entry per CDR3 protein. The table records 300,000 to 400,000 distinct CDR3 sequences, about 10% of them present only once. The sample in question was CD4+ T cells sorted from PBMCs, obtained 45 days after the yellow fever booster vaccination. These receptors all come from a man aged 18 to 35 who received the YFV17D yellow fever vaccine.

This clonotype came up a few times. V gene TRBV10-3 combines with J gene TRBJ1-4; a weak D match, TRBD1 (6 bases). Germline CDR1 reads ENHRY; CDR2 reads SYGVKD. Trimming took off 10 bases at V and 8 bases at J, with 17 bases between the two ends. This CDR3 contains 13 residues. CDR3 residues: CATSGRGDEKLFF. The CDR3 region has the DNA TGTGCCACCAGCGGCAGGGGAGACGAAAAACTGTTTTTT.

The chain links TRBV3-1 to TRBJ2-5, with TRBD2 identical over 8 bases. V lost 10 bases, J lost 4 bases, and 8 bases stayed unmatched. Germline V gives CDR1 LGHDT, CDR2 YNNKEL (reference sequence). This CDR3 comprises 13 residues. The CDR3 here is CATGTRGRETQYF. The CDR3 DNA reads TGTGCCACCGGGACTAGAGGACGAGAGACCCAGTACTTC.

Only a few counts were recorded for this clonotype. The CDR3 sequence: CAISVGAGGAGDTQYF. The DNA of the CDR3 is TGTGCCATCAGTGTCGGGGCAGGGGGCGCGGGAGATACGCAGTATTTT. V and J are TRBV10-3 and TRBJ2-3; 8 nucleotides line up with TRBD1. Losses at the gene ends were 4 bases for V and 5 bases for J; bases not matched to a gene: 11. Germline V gene data show CDR1 as ENHRY and CDR2 as SYGVKD. The CDR3 runs 16 residues.

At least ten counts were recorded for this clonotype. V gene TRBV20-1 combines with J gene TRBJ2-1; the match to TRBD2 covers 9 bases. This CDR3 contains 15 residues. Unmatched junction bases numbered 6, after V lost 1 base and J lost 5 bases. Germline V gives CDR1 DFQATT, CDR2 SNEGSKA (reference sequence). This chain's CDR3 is CSARGGGGANNEQFF. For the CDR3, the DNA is TGCAGTGCTAGAGGAGGCGGGGGGGCCAACAATGAGCAGTTCTTC.

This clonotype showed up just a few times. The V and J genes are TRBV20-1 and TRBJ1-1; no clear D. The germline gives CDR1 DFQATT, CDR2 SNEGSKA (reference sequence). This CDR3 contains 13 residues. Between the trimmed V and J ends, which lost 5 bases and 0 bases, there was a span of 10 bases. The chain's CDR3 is CSAALPVNTEAFF. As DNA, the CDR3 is TGCAGTGCTGCCCTTCCAGTGAACACTGAAGCTTTCTTT.

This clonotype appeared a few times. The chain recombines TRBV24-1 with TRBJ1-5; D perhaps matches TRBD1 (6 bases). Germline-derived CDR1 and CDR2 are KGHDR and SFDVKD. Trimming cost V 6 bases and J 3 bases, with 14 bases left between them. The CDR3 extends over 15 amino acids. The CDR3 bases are TGTGCCACCAGTCGTGTACAGGGTAACAATCAGCCCCAGCATTTT. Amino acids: CATSRVQGNNQPQHF.

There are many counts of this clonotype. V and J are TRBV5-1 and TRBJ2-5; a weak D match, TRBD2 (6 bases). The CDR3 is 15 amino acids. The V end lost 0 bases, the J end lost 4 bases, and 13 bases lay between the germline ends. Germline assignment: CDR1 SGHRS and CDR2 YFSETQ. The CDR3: CASSLVGGYGETQYF. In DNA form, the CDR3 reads TGCGCCAGCAGCTTGGTGGGGGGATATGGAGAGACCCAGTACTTC.

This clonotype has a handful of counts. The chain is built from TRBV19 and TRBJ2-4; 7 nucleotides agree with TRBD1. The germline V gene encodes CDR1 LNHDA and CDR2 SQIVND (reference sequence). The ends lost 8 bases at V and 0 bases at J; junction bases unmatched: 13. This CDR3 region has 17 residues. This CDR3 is CASGRLQGKRAKNIQYF. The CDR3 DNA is TGTGCCAGTGGAAGACTACAGGGGAAACGAGCCAAAAACATTCAGTACTTC.

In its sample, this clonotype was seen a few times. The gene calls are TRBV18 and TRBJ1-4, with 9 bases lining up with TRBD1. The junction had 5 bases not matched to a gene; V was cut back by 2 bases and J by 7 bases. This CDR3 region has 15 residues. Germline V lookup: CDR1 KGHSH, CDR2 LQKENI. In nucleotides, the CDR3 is TGTGCCAGCTCACCAAATCCGGACAGGGGTGAAAAACTGTTTTTT. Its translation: CASSPNPDRGEKLFF.

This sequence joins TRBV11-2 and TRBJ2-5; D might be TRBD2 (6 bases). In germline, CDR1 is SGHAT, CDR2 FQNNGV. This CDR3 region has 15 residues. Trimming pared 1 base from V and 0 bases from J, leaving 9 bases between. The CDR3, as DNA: TGTGCCAGCAGCTTAGGCGGGACGGACCAAGAGACCCAGTACTTC. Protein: CASSLGGTDQETQYF.

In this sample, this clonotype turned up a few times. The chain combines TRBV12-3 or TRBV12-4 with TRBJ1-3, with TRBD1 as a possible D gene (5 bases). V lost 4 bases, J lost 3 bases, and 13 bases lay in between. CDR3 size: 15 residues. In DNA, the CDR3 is TGTGCCAGCAGTTCCCAGGGCTTGGATGGAAACACCATATATTTT. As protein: CASSSQGLDGNTIYF.

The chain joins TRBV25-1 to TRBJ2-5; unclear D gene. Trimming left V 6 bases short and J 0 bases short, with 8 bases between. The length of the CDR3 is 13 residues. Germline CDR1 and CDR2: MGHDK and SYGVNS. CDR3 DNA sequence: TGTGCCAGCAGACCGAGGAACCAAGAGACCCAGTACTTC. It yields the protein CASRPRNQETQYF.

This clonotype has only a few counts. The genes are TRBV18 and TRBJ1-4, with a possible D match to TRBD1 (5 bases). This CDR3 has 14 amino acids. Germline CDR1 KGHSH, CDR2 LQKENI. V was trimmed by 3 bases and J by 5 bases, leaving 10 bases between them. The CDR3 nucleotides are TGTGCCAGCTCACCGCCGGGACGGAATGAAAAACTGTTTTTT. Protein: CASSPPGRNEKLFF.

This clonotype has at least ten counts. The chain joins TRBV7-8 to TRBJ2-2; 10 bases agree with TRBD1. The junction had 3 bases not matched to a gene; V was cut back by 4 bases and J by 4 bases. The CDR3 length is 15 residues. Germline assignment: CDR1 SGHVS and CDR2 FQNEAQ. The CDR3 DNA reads TGTGCCAGCAGCTGGACAGGGGGTGTCACCGGGGAGCTGTTTTTT. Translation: CASSWTGGVTGELFF.